The source of this TCR beta chain is a study of T cell responses to AZD1222 COVID-19 vaccine. Clones were sequenced by immunoSEQ multiplex PCR, and TCRdb holds only the in-frame ones, with some missing. The sample holds more than 150,000 clones, around 92% seen once. In germline, CDR1 is SGHVS, CDR2 FNYEAQ. V was clipped by 5 bases and J by 0 bases; unmatched bases: 3. The CDR3 runs 14 residues. The chain couples TRBV7-6 to TRBJ1-1; 7 bases map to TRBD1. The TCR originated in an adult in good health. Sequencing used peripheral blood, obtained on day 0 of AZD1222 vaccination. CDR3 in DNA: TGTGCCAGCAGCCAGACAGGGATGAACACTGAAGCTTTCTTT. This translates into CASSQTGMNTEAFF.